Listed below are T cell receptor beta chains from one sample, sequenced in a study of cytomegalovirus exposure and HLA in healthy donors. Libraries were prepared by immunoSEQ multiplex PCR; TCRdb keeps only in-frame clonotypes and omits some of them. There are more than 65,000 clones in the sample, with roughly 2.8% held by the top ten. Sequencing was done on a sample of PBMCs. These receptor sequences come from a man in his forties in good health and CMV-seronegative. Both conserved end residues are part of each CDR3. The D gene is left open where the match is weak. Clone size is given for some rows only: seen once, a few or many times, or a class if the clone is expanded.

size: .
V: TRBV12-2
D: .
J: TRBJ1-1
CDR3: CASRSGGENTEAFF
DNA: TGTGCAAGTCGCTCCGGAGGAGAGAACACTGAAGCTTTCTTT

size: .
V: TRBV28
D: TRBD1
J: TRBJ1-2
CDR3: CASSVGAERVQGGYTF
DNA: TGTGCCAGCAGCGTGGGGGCGGAGCGTGTACAGGGGGGCTACACCTTC

size: medium-sized
V: TRBV7-3
D: .
J: TRBJ1-6
CDR3: CASSLGVQGSPLHF
DNA: TGTGCCAGCAGCTTAGGGGTCCAGGGTTCACCCCTCCACTTT

size: .
V: TRBV30
D: .
J: TRBJ1-4
CDR3: CAWSKLGTNEKLFF
DNA: TGTGCCTGGAGTAAGCTCGGGACTAATGAAAAACTGTTTTTT

size: .
V: TRBV19
D: .
J: TRBJ2-2
CDR3: CASSYSGELFF
DNA: TGTGCCAGTAGCTATTCCGGGGAGCTGTTTTTT

size: .
V: TRBV7-9
D: .
J: TRBJ2-1
CDR3: CASSLGNAGSGDEQFF
DNA: TGTGCCAGCAGCTTAGGGAATGCGGGGTCGGGGGATGAGCAGTTCTTC

size: .
V: TRBV18
D: .
J: TRBJ2-7
CDR3: CASSPREDHYEQYF
DNA: TGTGCCAGCTCACCACGGGAGGACCACTACGAGCAGTACTTC

size: .
V: TRBV25-1
D: .
J: TRBJ2-5
CDR3: CASSELALGSYQETQYF
DNA: TGTGCCAGCAGTGAATTGGCACTAGGAAGTTACCAAGAGACCCAGTACTTC

size: .
V: TRBV20-1
D: TRBD1
J: TRBJ1-5
CDR3: CSATSRDREHF
DNA: TGCAGTGCAACTTCCCGGGACAGGGAGCATTTT

size: .
V: TRBV4-2
D: TRBD1
J: TRBJ2-5
CDR3: CASSQDQGQGSGTQYF
DNA: TGTGCCAGCAGCCAAGATCAAGGACAGGGCTCGGGGACCCAGTACTTC

size: .
V: TRBV5-4
D: .
J: TRBJ1-1
CDR3: CASSLQSQGNTEAFF
DNA: TGTGCCAGCAGCTTGCAATCTCAGGGGAACACTGAAGCTTTCTTT

size: .
V: TRBV6-5
D: .
J: TRBJ1-1
CDR3: CASTSRVANTEAFF
DNA: TGTGCCAGCACTTCCAGGGTCGCGAACACTGAAGCTTTCTTT

size: .
V: TRBV7-6
D: TRBD1
J: TRBJ1-1
CDR3: CASSLRQGGTEAFF
DNA: TGTGCCAGCAGCTTAAGACAGGGCGGGACTGAAGCTTTCTTT

size: .
V: TRBV18
D: .
J: TRBJ1-5
CDR3: CATLPGHSTGNMSNQPQHF
DNA: TGTGCCACACTCCCCGGTCACTCCACAGGGAATATGAGCAATCAGCCCCAGCATTTT

size: .
V: TRBV10-1
D: TRBD2
J: TRBJ2-4
CDR3: CASNRGGDARENIQYF
DNA: TGCGCCAGCAACCGGGGGGGGGACGCTCGTGAAAACATTCAGTACTTC

size: .
V: TRBV27
D: TRBD1
J: TRBJ2-7
CDR3: CASSRDRGMVQYF
DNA: TGTGCCAGCAGTCGGGACAGGGGGATGGTGCAGTACTTC

size: .
V: TRBV28
D: TRBD1
J: TRBJ1-1
CDR3: CASSSTGTGSGTEAFF
DNA: TGTGCCAGCAGTTCTACCGGGACAGGGTCCGGGACTGAAGCTTTCTTT

size: .
V: TRBV19
D: TRBD1
J: TRBJ1-6
CDR3: CASDMTGQGNSPLHF
DNA: TGTGCCAGCGACATGACGGGACAGGGGAATTCACCCCTCCACTTT

size: .
V: TRBV18
D: TRBD1
J: TRBJ1-1
CDR3: CASSLGTVDTEAFF
DNA: TGTGCCAGCTCCCTAGGGACAGTCGACACTGAAGCTTTCTTT

size: .
V: TRBV10-3
D: .
J: TRBJ1-1
CDR3: CAIRGTQNTEAFF
DNA: TGTGCCATCAGAGGGACACAGAACACTGAAGCTTTCTTT

size: .
V: TRBV6-5
D: .
J: TRBJ1-2
CDR3: CASSSYTGNYGYTF
DNA: TGTGCCAGCAGTTCATATACAGGAAACTATGGCTACACCTTC

size: .
V: TRBV4-2
D: .
J: TRBJ2-3
CDR3: CASSQGQGISTDTQYF
DNA: TGTGCCAGCAGCCAAGGGCAGGGAATAAGCACAGATACGCAGTATTTT

size: .
V: TRBV5-1
D: .
J: TRBJ1-4
CDR3: CASSPGGEKLFF
DNA: TGCGCCAGCAGCCCGGGTGGAGAAAAACTGTTTTTT

size: .
V: TRBV4-2
D: TRBD1
J: TRBJ1-5
CDR3: CASSQGDRVSYQPQHF
DNA: TGTGCCAGCAGCCAAGGGGACAGGGTTAGTTATCAGCCCCAGCATTTT

size: .
V: TRBV2
D: .
J: TRBJ1-1
CDR3: CASKKAGRATEAFF
DNA: TGTGCCAGCAAGAAAGCGGGGCGGGCCACTGAAGCTTTCTTT

size: .
V: TRBV30
D: .
J: TRBJ1-3
CDR3: CAWGTGISVILSGNTIYF
DNA: TGTGCCTGGGGAACCGGGATATCCGTCATCCTCTCTGGAAACACCATATATTTT

size: .
V: TRBV5-1
D: TRBD2
J: TRBJ2-3
CDR3: CASSLVPGGGGTDTQYF
DNA: TGCGCCAGCAGCTTGGTTCCGGGGGGAGGAGGCACAGATACGCAGTATTTT

size: .
V: TRBV9
D: .
J: TRBJ2-5
CDR3: CASSVGGTQETQYF
DNA: TGTGCCAGCAGCGTAGGGGGCACTCAAGAGACCCAGTACTTC

size: .
V: TRBV5-1
D: TRBD1
J: TRBJ2-7
CDR3: CASSPTRDSEQYF
DNA: TGCGCCAGCAGCCCCACTAGGGACAGCGAGCAGTACTTC

size: .
V: TRBV7-6
D: TRBD2
J: TRBJ2-7
CDR3: CASSLERGRAYEQYF
DNA: TGTGCCAGCAGCTTAGAGCGGGGGCGAGCCTACGAGCAGTACTTC

size: .
V: TRBV11-2
D: TRBD1
J: TRBJ1-5
CDR3: CASSSRRGGQPQHF
DNA: TGTGCCAGCAGCTCGAGACGAGGGGGCCAGCCCCAGCATTTT

size: .
V: TRBV28
D: .
J: TRBJ1-1
CDR3: CASGSAAMNTEAFF
DNA: TGTGCCAGCGGCTCTGCGGCCATGAACACTGAAGCTTTCTTT

size: .
V: TRBV6-5
D: TRBD2
J: TRBJ2-5
CDR3: CATLAGGLGTQYF
DNA: TGTGCCACCTTAGCGGGGGGGCTTGGGACCCAGTACTTC

size: .
V: TRBV6-1
D: TRBD2
J: TRBJ2-3
CDR3: CASSVGLAADTQYF
DNA: TGTGCCAGCAGTGTGGGACTAGCGGCAGATACGCAGTATTTT

size: .
V: TRBV5-6
D: .
J: TRBJ1-4
CDR3: CASSLTDEKLFF
DNA: TGTGCCAGCAGCTTGACGGATGAAAAACTGTTTTTT

size: .
V: TRBV4-2
D: .
J: TRBJ2-1
CDR3: CASSQDWTAREQFF
DNA: TGTGCCAGCAGCCAAGATTGGACAGCGAGGGAGCAGTTCTTC

size: .
V: TRBV7-9
D: TRBD1
J: TRBJ1-6
CDR3: CASSFGQGDNSPLHF
DNA: TGTGCCAGCAGCTTTGGACAGGGCGATAATTCACCCCTCCACTTT

size: .
V: TRBV7-2
D: .
J: TRBJ1-3
CDR3: CASSLESGSGNTIYF
DNA: TGTGCCAGCAGCTTAGAATCAGGATCTGGAAACACCATATATTTT